This TCR beta chain was documented in a study of cytomegalovirus exposure and HLA in healthy donors. The germline gives CDR1 SGHTA, CDR2 FQGNSA. There are 14 residues in the CDR3. The V segment lost 5 bases and the J segment 3 bases; nucleotides outside the gene matches: 7. TCRdb keeps only in-frame clones here, not all; method: immunoSEQ multiplex PCR. The profile shows about 220,000 clones, roughly 83% of them singletons. The donors belonged to the roughly 110-subject validation cohort, separate from the roughly 700-subject first cohort. Sequenced material: PBMCs. The receptor comes from a woman aged 25 to 39 in good health and CMV-seropositive. The chain carries TRBV7-2 and TRBJ2-7, with TRBD2 matching 7 bases. Here the CDR3 reads CASSLGGSGYEQYF. The DNA of the CDR3 is TGTGCCAGCAGCCTGGGGGGGTCCGGCTACGAGCAGTACTTC. Variable domain in full (rest from reference TRBV7-2 and TRBJ2-7): GAGVSQSPSNKVTEKGKDVELRCDPISGHTALYWYRQSLGQGLEFLIYFQGNSAPDKSGLPSDRFSAERTGGSVSTLTIQRTQQEDSAVYLCASSLGGSGYEQYFGPGTRLTVT.